This is a list of T cell receptor beta chains from one sample in a study of T cell repertoires in cytomegalovirus infection. TCRdb re-called the reads through MiXCR, storing one row per CDR3 protein. The sample lists about 680,000 distinct CDR3 sequences; 20% to 25% were seen once. The sample consisted of CD8+ T cells from PBMCs. Receptors originate from a human donor in good health (CMV status not recorded). Some clones in this sample may be carry-over from other donors' samples. Both conserved end residues are part of each CDR3. A D gene is named only where the DNA matches it firmly. Part of the rows lack a size; the others show once, few, many or a class for expanded clones.

clone size,V gene,J gene,D gene,CDR3 protein,CDR3 DNA
-,TRBV12-3/TRBV12-4,TRBJ2-7,-,CASSTFWDDEQYF,TGTGCCAGCAGCACATTCTGGGATGACGAGCAGTACTTC
-,TRBV28,TRBJ2-1,TRBD2,CASTRLAGTNEQFF,TGTGCCAGCACCCGACTAGCGGGGACAAATGAGCAGTTCTTC
few,TRBV7-9,TRBJ2-5,TRBD1,CASSARDRGLGETQYF,TGTGCCAGCAGCGCCCGGGACAGGGGGCTGGGGGAGACCCAGTACTTC
medium-sized,TRBV7-2,TRBJ2-4,-,CASSFGGEYIQYF,TGTGCCAGCAGCTTTGGGGGCGAGTACATTCAGTACTTC
few,TRBV6-2/TRBV6-3,TRBJ2-3,TRBD2,CASSSTAGGSDTQYF,TGTGCCAGCAGTTCCACGGCGGGGGGATCAGATACGCAGTATTTT
few,TRBV7-9,TRBJ2-1,TRBD2,CASNLAGRGSSYNEQFF,TGTGCCAGCAACTTAGCGGGTCGGGGGAGCTCCTACAATGAGCAGTTCTTC
-,TRBV9,TRBJ2-3,TRBD2,CASSSGSGGPRSTQYF,TGTGCCAGCAGCTCTGGGAGCGGGGGACCTCGTAGTACGCAGTATTTT
many,TRBV7-8,TRBJ2-5,-,CASSLVAQKPQETQYF,TGTGCCAGCAGCTTGGTGGCACAGAAGCCTCAAGAGACCCAGTACTTC
few,TRBV6-6,TRBJ1-2,TRBD1,CASSTTGGGVIGYTF,TGTGCCAGCAGTACGACAGGGGGCGGCGTCATCGGCTACACCTTC
many,TRBV28,TRBJ2-1,TRBD1,CASSLYGGQGNNEQFF,TGTGCCAGCAGTTTATATGGGGGACAGGGGAACAATGAGCAGTTCTTC